This T cell receptor (beta chain) was obtained from a study of CD4 T cells in relation to SARS-CoV-2 and coronaviruses. Across the whole study: After roughly ten days of antigen culture, PBMC TCR beta CDR3s were sequenced.

With 4 bases removed from V and 5 bases from J, the gap between germline ends came to 6 bases. CDR1 is SGDLS and CDR2 is YYNGEE in the germline V gene. The CDR3 has 12 residues. Repertoires were generated with immunoSEQ multiplex PCR, while TCRdb's copy carries only in-frame clones and drops some. The table lists some 28,000 clones, 74% of them singletons. Points on this clone: Its antigen remains unknown.

Unexposed donor CD4+ T cells date from 2011-2018, before the COVID-19 pandemic. The cells were cultured for 10 days before CD4+ T cells were isolated. The study's findings and limits: No donor gave both pre-pandemic and post-infection samples.

What was sequenced was CD4+ T cells from PBMCs, cultured in vitro. This chain connects TRBV9 to TRBJ2-2; a weak D match, TRBD2 (5 bases). The receptor's source is a human donor in good health. CDR3 region: CASSTGTGELFF. CDR3 DNA: TGTGCCAGCAGCACGGGGACCGGGGAGCTGTTTTTT.